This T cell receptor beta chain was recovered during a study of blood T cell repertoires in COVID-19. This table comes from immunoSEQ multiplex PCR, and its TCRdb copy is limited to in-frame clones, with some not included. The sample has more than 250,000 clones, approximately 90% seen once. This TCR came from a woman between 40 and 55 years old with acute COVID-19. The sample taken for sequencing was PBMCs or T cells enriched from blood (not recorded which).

Here the CDR3 reads CASSRFQQGRGTGELFF. In nucleotides, the CDR3 is TGTGCCAGCAGCCGTTTTCAACAGGGCCGAGGCACCGGGGAGCTGTTTTTT. J is TRBJ2-2 and V is TRBV14; D is perhaps TRBD1 (6 bases). This CDR3 has 17 amino acids. Germline assignment: CDR1 SGHDN and CDR2 FVKESK. Trimming took 4 bases from V and 4 from J, leaving 19 bases between them. The whole variable domain, remainder taken from reference TRBV14 and TRBJ2-2, is EAGVTQFPSHSVIEKGQTVTLRCDPISGHDNLYWYRRVMGKEIKFLLHFVKESKQDESGMPNNRFLAERTGGTYSTLKVQPAELEDSGVYFCASSRFQQGRGTGELFFGEGSRLTVL.